This entry features one T cell receptor beta chain sequence. What it recognizes is unknown. The assay was immunoSEQ multiplex PCR, and TCRdb's table has in-frame clones only and misses some. The table has more than 12,000 clones, about 90% seen once. The sample belongs to a study of OX40 agonist ivuxolimab in advanced cancers. The overall study: Earlier treatment with anti-PD-1, anti-PD-L1 or anti-CTLA-4 was permitted, and roughly 42% had received some. Notes on the study in general: Among the nonresponders, some also had low normalized T-cell clonal expansion. CD4+ and CD8+ blood T cells expanded clonally by week 6 at 0.1 to 3.0 mg/kg. Among T cells, CD8+ cells averaged more expanded clones than CD4+ cells.

CDR1 SGHNT and CDR2 YYREEE come from the germline V gene (reference sequence). V was trimmed by 6 bases and J by 0 bases, leaving 3 bases between them. CDR3 length: 12 residues. The receptor comes from an adult with an advanced solid tumor such as melanoma, head and neck, liver or kidney cancer. Sequenced material: CD4+ or CD8+ T cells sorted from blood, taken in a trial of the OX40 agonist ivuxolimab. The V call is TRBV5-4, the J call TRBJ2-2; no firm D call. The CDR3 nucleotides are TGTGCCAGCACCCCGAACACCGGGGAGCTGTTTTTT. As protein: CASTPNTGELFF.